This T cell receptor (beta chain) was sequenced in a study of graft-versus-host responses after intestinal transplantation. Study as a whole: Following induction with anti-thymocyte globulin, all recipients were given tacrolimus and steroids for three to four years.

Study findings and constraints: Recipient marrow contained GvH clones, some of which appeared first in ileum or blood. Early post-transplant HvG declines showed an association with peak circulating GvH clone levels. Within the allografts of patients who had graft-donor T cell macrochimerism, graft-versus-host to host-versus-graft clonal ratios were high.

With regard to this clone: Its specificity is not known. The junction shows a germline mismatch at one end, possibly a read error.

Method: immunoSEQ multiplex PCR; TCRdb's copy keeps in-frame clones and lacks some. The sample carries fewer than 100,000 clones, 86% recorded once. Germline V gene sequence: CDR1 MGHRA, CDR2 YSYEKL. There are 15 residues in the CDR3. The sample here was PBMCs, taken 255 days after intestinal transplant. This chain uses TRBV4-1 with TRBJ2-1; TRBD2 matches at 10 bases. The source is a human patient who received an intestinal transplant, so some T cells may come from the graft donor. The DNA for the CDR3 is TGTGCCAGCAGCCAAGAGACTAGCGGGTACAATGAGCAGTTCTTC. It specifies CASSQETSGYNEQFF.